This T cell receptor (beta chain) originates from a study of blood T cells in healthy people across ages. With a J-beta primer mix and a sample-barcoded 5' primer, a second PCR ran roughly 6 to 11 cycles. One entry per CDR3 protein, called by TCRdb with MiXCR from the 5' RACE reads. This table has 1.5 million to 2 million distinct CDR3 sequences, 40% to 55% appearing once. This CDR3 has 14 residues. The germline V gene encodes CDR1 DFQATT and CDR2 SNEGSKA (reference sequence). After removal of 8 bases from V and 3 bases from J, the junction contained 7 bases not matched to a gene. The chain employs TRBV20-1 and TRBJ2-4; TRBD2 matches at 10 bases. Sequencing input: blood. This TCR was recovered from a woman aged 40 to 50 in good health. As DNA, the CDR3 is TGCAGTAGTCTAGCGGGGGCCAACAAAAACATTCAGTACTTC. This gives the protein CSSLAGANKNIQYF.